This T cell receptor (beta chain) emerged from a study of blood T cell repertoires in COVID-19 (dated by TCRdb to the early 2020s). At the level of the whole study: Samples from collaborators originated in the United States, Italy and Spain and spanned both the acute and convalescent phases of COVID-19. The samples were drawn from the first 160 participants of the ongoing ImmuneRACE study and from 950 to 1,500 subjects provided by 6 global collaborators. The sample metadata nearly always contained a de-identified subject ID, COVID-19 status, age in years and sex. HLA class I and class II types, where available, came from metadata supplied by the sample provider rather than from assay-based typing. The repertoires were released in a freely available public database intended as a resource for research on the immune response to SARS-CoV-2. The dataset comprised deeply sampled blood TCRbeta repertoires from subjects exposed to, actively infected with, or recovered from COVID-19. The prospective study material was composed of cDNA or gDNA derived from T cells, B-cell-depleted T cells, or PBMCs.

To note about this clone: The antigen it binds to is not known. Per-nucleotide qualities are absent, and no much larger clonotype sits a single base away.

Overall study results and their limits: The quantity of clinical and demographic metadata differed by source and by participant and was supplied without curation.

CDR1 SGHRS and CDR2 YFSETQ were looked up in the germline V gene. The trim is 4 bases for V and 7 bases for J, with a gap of 15 bases between the germline ends. Measured from the cysteine to the phenylalanine, the CDR3 is 13 residues long. This entry keeps only the CDR3 DNA: 39 bases, framed from base 1. The immunoSEQ Assay, a bias-controlled multiplex PCR, was used to amplify TCRbeta CDR3 regions from genomic DNA. Under the source paper's analysis protocol: The number of nucleated cells in each sample was estimated from the amplification of reference gene primers within the assay. Sequence reads were collapsed and filtered to measure the absolute abundance of every unique TCRbeta CDR3 rearrangement. Productive Simpson clonality was computed per sample as the square root of Simpson's diversity index over productive rearrangements. This is the immuneACCESS table as TCRdb keeps it, with only in-frame sequences that have V and J called. A part of the clones is gone; compared with another copy, unresolved V genes explain less than half, and the rest is unexplained. V and J calls and clone size are those listed in that table; D and trimming were worked out from the DNA. The table for this sample lists approximately 240,000 clones; 65% to 90% of them were counted only once. 4.9% of the sample goes to the ten largest clones.

Collaborating institutions collected whole blood in K2EDTA tubes following their own protocols. For TCRbeta analysis, collaborator samples were shipped as frozen whole blood, as isolated PBMCs, or as DNA extracted from either sample type. The rearranged chain carries TRBV5-1 and TRBJ2-7; possibly the D gene is TRBD1, per 7 matching bases. Sample: peripheral blood. The sequence came from a woman over 75 with active or convalescent COVID-19. The DNA reads TGCGCCAGCAGCGCGATTCCAGGGGGGGAGCAGTACTTC. Translated, it reads CASSAIPGGEQYF.